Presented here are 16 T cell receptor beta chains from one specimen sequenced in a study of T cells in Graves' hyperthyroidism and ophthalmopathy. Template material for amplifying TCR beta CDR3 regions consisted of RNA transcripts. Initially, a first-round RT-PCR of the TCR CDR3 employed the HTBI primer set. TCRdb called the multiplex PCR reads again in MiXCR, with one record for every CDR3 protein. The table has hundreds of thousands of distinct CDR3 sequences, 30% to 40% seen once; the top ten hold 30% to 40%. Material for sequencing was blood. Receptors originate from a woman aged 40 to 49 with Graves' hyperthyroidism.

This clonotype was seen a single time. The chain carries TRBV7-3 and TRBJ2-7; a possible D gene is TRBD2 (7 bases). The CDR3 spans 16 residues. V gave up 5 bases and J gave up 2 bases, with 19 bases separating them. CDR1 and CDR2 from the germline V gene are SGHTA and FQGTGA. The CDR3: CASSRLRGGGAYEQYF. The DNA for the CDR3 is TGTGCCAGCAGCCGGCTTAGGGGGGGCGGCGCCTACGAGCAGTACTTC.

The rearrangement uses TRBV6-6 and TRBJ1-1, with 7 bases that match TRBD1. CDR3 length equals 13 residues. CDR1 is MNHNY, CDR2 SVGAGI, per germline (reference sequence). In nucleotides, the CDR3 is TGTACCACCTCGACAGGGCTGAACACTGAAGCTTTCTTT. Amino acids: CTTSTGLNTEAFF.

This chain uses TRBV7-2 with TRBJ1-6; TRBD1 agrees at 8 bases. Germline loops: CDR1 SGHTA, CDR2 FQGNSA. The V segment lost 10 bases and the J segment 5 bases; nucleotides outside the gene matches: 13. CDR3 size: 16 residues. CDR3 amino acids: CATQDRGRPDNSPLHF. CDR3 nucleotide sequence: TGTGCCACCCAAGACAGGGGCCGGCCTGATAATTCACCCCTCCACTTT.

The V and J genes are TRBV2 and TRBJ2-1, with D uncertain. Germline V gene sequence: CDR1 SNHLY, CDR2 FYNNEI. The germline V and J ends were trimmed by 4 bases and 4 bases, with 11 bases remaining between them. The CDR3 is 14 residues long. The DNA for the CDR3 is TGTGCCAGCAGTGGAGTCAGCCCGTACAATGAGCAGTTCTTC. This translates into CASSGVSPYNEQFF.

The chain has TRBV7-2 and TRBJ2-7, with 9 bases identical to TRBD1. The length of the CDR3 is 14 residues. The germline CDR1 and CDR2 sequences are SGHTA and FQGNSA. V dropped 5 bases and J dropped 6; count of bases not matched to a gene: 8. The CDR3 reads CASSPGTGWFEQYF. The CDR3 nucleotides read TGTGCCAGCAGCCCCGGGACAGGGTGGTTCGAGCAGTACTTC.

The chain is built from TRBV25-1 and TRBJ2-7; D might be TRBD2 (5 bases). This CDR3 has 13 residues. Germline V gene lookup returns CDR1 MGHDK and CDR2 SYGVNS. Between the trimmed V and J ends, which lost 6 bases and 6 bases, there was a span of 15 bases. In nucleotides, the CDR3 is TGTGCCAGCAGGCAGGAGGTGTGGTCCGAGCAGTACTTC. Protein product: CASRQEVWSEQYF.

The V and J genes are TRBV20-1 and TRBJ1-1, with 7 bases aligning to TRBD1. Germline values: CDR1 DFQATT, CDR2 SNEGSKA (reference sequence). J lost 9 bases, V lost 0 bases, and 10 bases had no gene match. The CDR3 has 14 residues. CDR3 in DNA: TGCAGTGCTAGAGATCTTGGGACAGAGCTAAAAGCTTTCTTT. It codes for CSARDLGTELKAFF.

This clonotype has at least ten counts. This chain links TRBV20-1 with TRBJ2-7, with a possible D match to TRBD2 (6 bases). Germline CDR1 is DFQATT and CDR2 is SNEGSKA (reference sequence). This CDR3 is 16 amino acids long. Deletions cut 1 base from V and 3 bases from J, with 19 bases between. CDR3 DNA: TGCAGTGCTAGAGGCTGGGTGGGGAGGCTCGTCTACGAGCAGTACTTC. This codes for CSARGWVGRLVYEQYF.

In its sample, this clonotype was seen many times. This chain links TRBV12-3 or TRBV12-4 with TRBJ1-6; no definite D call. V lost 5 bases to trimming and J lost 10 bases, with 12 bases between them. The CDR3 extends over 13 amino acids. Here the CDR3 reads CASSPRRESPLHF. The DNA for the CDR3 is TGTGCCAGCAGTCCCAGAAGGGAATCACCCCTCCACTTT.

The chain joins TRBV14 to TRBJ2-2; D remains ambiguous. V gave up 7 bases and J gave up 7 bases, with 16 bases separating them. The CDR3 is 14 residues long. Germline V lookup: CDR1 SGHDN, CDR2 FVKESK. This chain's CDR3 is CASTHGPFIGELFF. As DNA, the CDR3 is TGTGCCAGCACCCACGGTCCTTTCATCGGGGAGCTGTTTTTT. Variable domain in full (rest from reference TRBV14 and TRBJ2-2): EAGVTQFPSHSVIEKGQTVTLRCDPISGHDNLYWYRRVMGKEIKFLLHFVKESKQDESGMPNNRFLAERTGGTYSTLKVQPAELEDSGVYFCASTHGPFIGELFFGEGSRLTVL.

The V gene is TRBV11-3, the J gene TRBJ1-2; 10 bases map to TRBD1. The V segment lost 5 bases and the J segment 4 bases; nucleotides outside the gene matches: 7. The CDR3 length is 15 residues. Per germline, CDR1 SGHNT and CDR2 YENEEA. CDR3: CASSPDRTGGYGYTF. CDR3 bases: TGTGCCAGCAGCCCGGACCGGACAGGGGGCTATGGCTACACCTTC.

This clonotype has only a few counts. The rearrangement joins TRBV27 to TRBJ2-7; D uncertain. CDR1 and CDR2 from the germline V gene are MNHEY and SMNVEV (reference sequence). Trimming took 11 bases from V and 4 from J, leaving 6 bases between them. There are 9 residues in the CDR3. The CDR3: CAGPYEQYF. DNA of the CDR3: TGTGCCGGGCCTTACGAGCAGTACTTC.

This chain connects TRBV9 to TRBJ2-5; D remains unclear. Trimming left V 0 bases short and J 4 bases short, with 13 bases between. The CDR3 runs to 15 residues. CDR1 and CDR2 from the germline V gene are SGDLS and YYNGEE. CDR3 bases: TGTGCCAGCAGCGTAGGAGGCAGCCAAAGAGAGACCCAGTACTTC. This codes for CASSVGGSQRETQYF.

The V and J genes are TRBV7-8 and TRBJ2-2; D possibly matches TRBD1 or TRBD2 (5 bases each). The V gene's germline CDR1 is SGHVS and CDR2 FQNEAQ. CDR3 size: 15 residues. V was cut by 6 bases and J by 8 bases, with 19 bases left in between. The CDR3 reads CASRGPGLYSGELFF. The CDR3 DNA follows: TGTGCCAGCAGGGGACCTGGGTTGTACTCTGGGGAGCTGTTTTTT.

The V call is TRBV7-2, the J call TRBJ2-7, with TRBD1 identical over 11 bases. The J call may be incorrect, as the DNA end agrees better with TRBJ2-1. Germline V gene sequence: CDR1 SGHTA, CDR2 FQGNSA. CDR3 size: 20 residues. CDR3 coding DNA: TGTGCCAGCAGCGCCCGATCCCCCCTCTATCGGGACAGGGGGACCCATGAGCAGTTCTTC. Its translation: CASSARSPLYRDRGTHEQFF.

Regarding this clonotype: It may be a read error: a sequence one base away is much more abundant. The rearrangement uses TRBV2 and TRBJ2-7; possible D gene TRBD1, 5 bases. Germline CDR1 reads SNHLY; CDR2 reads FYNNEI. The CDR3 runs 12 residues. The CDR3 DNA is TGTGCCGGCAGTTCCGACTCAACAGGTTTGCGGTTC. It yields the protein CAGSSDSTGLRF.